These 14 T cell receptor beta chains were sequenced from one sample in a study of T cells in women clearing cervical HPV infection. Clones were read by immunoSEQ multiplex PCR, and TCRdb kept only the in-frame ones, dropping some. This sample's table has about 28,000 clones. The specimen was blood buffy coat. These receptors were collected from a woman aged 18-70 years with a cervical HPV16 infection that either progressed to CIN3+ or cleared (not recorded which).

As concerns this clone: Sequence at one end of the junction differs from germline and may be a read error. The read terminates 3 residues before the CDR3 end, so the remaining end is supplied by the germline J gene. The chain couples TRBV4-2 to TRBJ1-6; TRBD1 might be the D (5 bases). The CDR3 totals 13 residues. Germline loops: CDR1 LGHNA, CDR2 YNFKEQ. Partial CDR3 DNA: TGCGCCAGCAGCCAAGTAGAGGGGTCACCC. It encodes CASSQVEGSP. The CDR3, in full, reads CASSQVEGSPLHF.

A note on this clone: Coverage ceases 3 residues before the CDR3 finishes, and the germline J gene fills in the end. This chain connects TRBV5-4 to TRBJ1-2, with D maybe TRBD1 (5 bases). Trimming took off 7 bases at V and 5 bases at J, with 18 bases between the two ends. CDR1 is SGHNT and CDR2 is YYREEE in the germline V gene (reference sequence). The CDR3 length is 14 residues. The CDR3 is CASRHLGAGYGYTF. The covered CDR3 bases are TGTGCCAGCCGCCACCTTGGGGCGGGGTATGGC.

About this clone: The sequence runs out 3 residues before the end of the CDR3; the remainder is reconstructed from the germline J gene. V gene TRBV12-3 or TRBV12-4 combines with J gene TRBJ2-5, with TRBD2 identical over 7 bases. There are 15 residues in the CDR3. With 3 bases clipped from V and 4 bases from J, the junction kept 8 bases outside the gene matches. The CDR3 DNA, read in part, is TGTGCCAGCAGTTTGGCGGGGGAATATGGAGAGACC. It codes for CASSLAGEYGET. In full, the CDR3 reads CASSLAGEYGETQYF.

For this clone: Read coverage stops 3 residues before the CDR3 terminus; the germline J gene supplies the remainder. The chain has TRBV7-2 and TRBJ1-1; TRBD1 matches 7 bases. Germline CDR1 SGHTA, CDR2 FQGNSA. The CDR3 loop spans 13 amino acids. CDR3 DNA (partial): TGTGCCAGCAGCGCCCGACAGGGATTGGGA. It codes for CASSARQGLG. The whole CDR3 reads CASSARQGLGAFF.

Regarding this clone: The CDR3 extends 3 residues past the end of the read, so its final part is completed from the germline J gene. The chain is built from TRBV23-1 and TRBJ2-7; a possible D gene is TRBD1 (5 bases). TRBV23-1 is an ORF; its function is uncertain. This CDR3 region has 15 residues. V lost 8 bases to trimming and J lost 0 bases, with 17 bases between them. Partial CDR3 DNA: TGCGCCAGCCTGCGACAGCCTCCCAGCTCCTACGAG. Translation: CASLRQPPSSYE. The entire CDR3 protein is CASLRQPPSSYEQYF.

Worth noting for this clone: Read sequence stops 3 residues before the CDR3 end, and the germline J gene provides the missing end. The chain couples TRBV6-1 to TRBJ1-6, with 8 bases lining up with TRBD1. The CDR3 is 14 residues long. V lost 3 bases to trimming and J lost 9 bases; unmatched junction nucleotides: 4. Germline assignment: CDR1 MNHNS and CDR2 SASEGT. CDR3 DNA, as far as it was read: TGTGCCAGCAGTGAGACAGGGGTCGCTTCACCC. Translating gives CASSETGVASP. The full CDR3 protein reads CASSETGVASPLHF.

On this clone: The CDR3 end is not reached by the read, which stops 3 residues before it; the germline J gene fills it in. The V gene is TRBV6-2 or TRBV6-3, the J gene TRBJ2-2; 8 positions agree with TRBD2. Germline assignment: CDR1 MNHEY and CDR2 SVGEGT. The V and J ends lost 6 bases and 1 base, in that order; junction bases with no gene match: 4. CDR3 length: 15 residues. The CDR3 is CASSRGLGNTGELFF. CDR3 DNA, as far as it was read: TGTGCCAGCAGCCGGGGACTAGGGAACACCGGGGAG.

A remark on this clone: Sequencing ends 3 residues short of the CDR3 end; the germline J gene provides the rest. The V call is TRBV5-1, the J call TRBJ1-4, with 10 positions matching TRBD1. The J segment lost 7 bases and the V segment lost 4 bases, leaving 4 bases of the junction unmatched. The CDR3 runs to 14 residues. Germline V lookup: CDR1 SGHRS, CDR2 YFSETQ. CDR3 loop: CASSVTGGLEKLFF. CDR3 bases read: TGCGCCAGCAGCGTGACAGGGGGCCTTGAAAAA.

The part of the CDR3 DNA that was read is TGCAGTGCTACAATCGGGACAGGGCCCGATACG. This encodes CSATIGTGPDT. The whole CDR3 sequence reads CSATIGTGPDTQYF. This sequence joins TRBV20-1 and TRBJ2-3; TRBD1 matches 9 bases. The read gets to within 3 residues of the CDR3 end, and the germline J gene fills in the rest. After removal of 4 bases from V and 6 bases from J, the junction contained 8 bases not matched to a gene. This CDR3 spans 14 amino acids. The germline gives CDR1 DFQATT, CDR2 SNEGSKA (reference sequence).

As regards this clone: Relative to the germline gene, one junction end is altered; a read error may explain this. The CDR3 region is CAGSSYTNQETQYF. The covered CDR3 bases are TGTGCCGGCAGCTCATACACAAACCAAGAGACG. The gene calls are TRBV7-2 and TRBJ2-3; D is unresolved. The missing CDR3 end, 3 residues past where the read stops, is filled in from the germline J gene. The CDR3 has 14 amino acids. Germline CDR1 SGHTA, CDR2 FQGNSA.

Concerning this clone itself: The DNA ends 3 residues before the CDR3 does, and the rest of the CDR3 is filled in from the germline J gene. V is TRBV11-1 and J is TRBJ2-2; no definite D call. Germline CDR1 reads SGHAT; CDR2 reads FQDESV (reference sequence). Trimming took off 2 bases at V and 0 bases at J, with 7 bases between the two ends. This CDR3 is 15 amino acids long. The CDR3 protein is CASSLQETNTGELFF. The sequenced part of the CDR3 DNA is TGTGCCAGCAGCTTACAGGAGACGAACACCGGGGAG.

Remarks on this clone: The CDR3 end is not reached by the read, which stops 3 residues before it; the germline J gene fills it in. Other DNA sequences in this specimen translate into the identical CDR3. The J gene is TRBJ1-2, the V gene TRBV7-9, with D unresolved. Between the trimmed V and J ends, which lost 4 bases and 7 bases, there was a span of 13 bases. CDR1 and CDR2 from the germline V gene are SEHNR and FQNEAQ (reference sequence). This CDR3 region has 13 residues. The covered CDR3 bases are TGTGCCAGCAGCTCTAACGAGGGTGGTGGC. This codes for CASSSNEGGG. The complete CDR3 sequence is CASSSNEGGGYTF.

On this clone itself: The CDR3 goes on 3 residues after the read ends, and that part is filled in from the germline J gene. The gene calls are TRBV18 and TRBJ2-1; TRBD1 matches 9 bases. Germline V gene sequence: CDR1 KGHSH, CDR2 LQKENI. V shed 5 bases and J 8 bases; nucleotides not matched to a gene: 13. The CDR3 consists of 16 residues. The CDR3 here is CASSLATGGGIDEQFF. Partial CDR3 DNA: TGTGCCAGCTCATTGGCCACAGGGGGCGGTATCGATGAG.

This chain's CDR3 is CSVARDLSTGELFF. The CDR3 bases that were read are TGCAGCGTTGCCCGGGACTTGAGCACCGGGGAG. The V gene is TRBV29-1, the J gene TRBJ2-2; D is perhaps TRBD2 (6 bases). The read stops 3 residues short of the end of the CDR3; the missing end is completed from the germline J gene. Germline V CDR1 and CDR2: SQVTM, ANQGSEA. CDR3 length: 14 residues. V lost 4 bases and J 4 bases, leaving 13 bases between the germline ends.